The following is a TCR beta chain sequence with its context. This sample stems from a study of blood T cell repertoires in COVID-19. The CDR3 extends over 15 amino acids. Trimming removed 7 bases from V and 2 bases from J, with 14 bases in between. Germline CDR1 SNHLY, CDR2 FYNNEI. Measured with immunoSEQ multiplex PCR; TCRdb has only the in-frame clones, and not every one. The sample contains roughly 99,000 clones, roughly 84% of which appear only once. Sequencing input: peripheral blood. This sequence was found in a human donor in a cohort sampled during active COVID-19. V is TRBV2 and J is TRBJ1-4, with D unclear. CDR3 DNA sequence: TGTGCCAGCAAGGTACCGACTGCCACTAATGAAAAACTGTTTTTT. Protein product: CASKVPTATNEKLFF.